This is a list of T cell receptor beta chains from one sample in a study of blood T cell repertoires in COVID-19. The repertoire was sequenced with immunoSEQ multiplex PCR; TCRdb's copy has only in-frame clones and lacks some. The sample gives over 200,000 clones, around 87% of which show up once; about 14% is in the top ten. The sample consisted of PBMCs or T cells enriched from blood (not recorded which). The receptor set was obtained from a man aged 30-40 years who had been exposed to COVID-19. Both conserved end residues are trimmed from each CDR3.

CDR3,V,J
ASSESGGHTGELF,TRBV6-1,TRBJ2-2
ASSPQETTEAF,TRBV18,TRBJ1-1
ASSPGGSSEKLF,TRBV6-5,TRBJ1-4
ASSSQGGSRPKVLNEQF,TRBV5-4,TRBJ2-1
ASSQAGGQYEQY,TRBV3-1/TRBV3-2,TRBJ2-7
ASSPEQGRNTEAF,TRBV4-2,TRBJ1-1
ASSLRETGYEQY,TRBV7-9,TRBJ2-7
SVAGTSGVSYEQY,TRBV29-1,.
ASSQERDGRGEF,TRBV4-1,TRBJ2-1
ASSQQGWTEAF,TRBV7-9,TRBJ1-1